This T cell receptor beta chain was recorded in a study of blood T cell repertoires in COVID-19 (dated by TCRdb to the early 2020s). Context from the whole study: Samples covering the acute and convalescent phases of COVID-19 were provided by collaborators in the United States, Italy and Spain. The material from the prospective study consisted of cDNA or gDNA derived from T cells, B-cell-depleted T cells, or PBMCs. Deeply sampled blood TCRbeta repertoires from subjects exposed to, actively infected with, or recovered from COVID-19 were included in the dataset. The repertoires were released in a freely available public database intended as a resource for research on the immune response to SARS-CoV-2. Samples came from the ongoing ImmuneRACE study (first 160 participants) plus 1,254 subjects from 6 global collaborators. Sample metadata almost always included a de-identified subject ID, COVID-19 status, age in years and sex. Where HLA class I and class II types were available, the types were taken from metadata supplied by the sample provider, not from assay-based typing.

Reading the germline V gene gives CDR1 SGHRS and CDR2 YFSETQ. V is trimmed back by 3 bases and J by 0 bases, and the junction contains 8 bases that no gene match accounts for. From the cysteine up to the phenylalanine, the CDR3 has a length of 17 residues. The read is trimmed to its CDR3 DNA, 51 bases read in frame from base 1. Collaborating institutions collected whole blood in K2EDTA tubes following their own protocols. Collaborator samples were shipped for TCRbeta analysis as frozen whole blood, isolated PBMCs, or DNA extracted from either sample type. Study-level results and caveats: Clinical and demographic metadata were provided uncurated, with the amount varying by source and participant.

The immunoSEQ Assay, a bias-controlled multiplex PCR, was used to amplify TCRbeta CDR3 regions from genomic DNA. On the authors' methods: The number of nucleated cells in each sample was estimated by amplification of reference gene primers within the assay. To quantify the absolute abundance of each unique TCRbeta CDR3 rearrangement, sequence reads were collapsed and filtered. Productive Simpson clonality was computed per sample as the square root of Simpson's diversity index over productive rearrangements. This is the immuneACCESS table as TCRdb keeps it, with only in-frame sequences that have V and J called. A part of the clones is gone; compared with another copy, unresolved V genes explain less than half, and the rest is unexplained. Clone size and the V and J calls come from that table; the DNA yielded D and trimming. The sample table shows more than 55,000 clones, and around 88% are seen once. The ten largest account for about 4.3% of the sample.

Concerning this clone: It has no known antigen specificity. Base qualities were left out, and no much larger clone turns up one base away.

Sequencing was carried out using peripheral blood. This sequence uses TRBV5-1 and TRBJ2-1; 8 bases in the middle match TRBD1. The origin of this receptor is a man aged 55 to 70 with acute or convalescent COVID-19. The nucleotide sequence reads as follows: TGCGCCAGCAGCTCACCGGGGACAGGCGGCTCCTACAATGAGCAGTTCTTC. Its product reads: CASSSPGTGGSYNEQFF.